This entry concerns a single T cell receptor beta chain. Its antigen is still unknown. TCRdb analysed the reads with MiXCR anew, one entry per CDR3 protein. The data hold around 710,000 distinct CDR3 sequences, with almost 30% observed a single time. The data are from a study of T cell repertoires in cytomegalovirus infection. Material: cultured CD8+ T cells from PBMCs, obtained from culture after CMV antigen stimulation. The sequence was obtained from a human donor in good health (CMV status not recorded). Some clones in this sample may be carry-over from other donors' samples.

CDR3: CASSISERDRGRSGELFF. CDR3 DNA sequence: TGTGCCAGTAGTATATCTGAGAGGGACAGGGGGAGATCCGGGGAGCTGTTTTTT. The rearrangement uses TRBV19 and TRBJ2-2; TRBD1 agrees at 11 bases. V lost 2 bases and J lost 6; bases outside the gene matches: 11. Germline values: CDR1 LNHDA, CDR2 SQIVND (reference sequence). The CDR3 is 18 residues long.